A selection of T cell receptor beta chains follows, all from one sample in a study of T cell responses to AZD1222 COVID-19 vaccine. The table came from immunoSEQ multiplex PCR; TCRdb's copy has only in-frame clones and leaves some out. Of around 80,000 clones listed, approximately 90% are singletons. This specimen was peripheral blood, taken on day 0 of AZD1222 vaccination. The receptors were gathered from an adult in good health. Each CDR3 is given with its conserved first and last residue. A D gene is named only where the DNA matches it firmly. Size values are once, few and many counts, or a class for expanded clones, and some rows have none.

v_call,clone_size,d_call,j_call,cdr3_aa,cdr3_nt
TRBV5-1,NA,NA,TRBJ1-2,CASSPGKGVRDYGYTF,TGCGCCAGCAGCCCCGGGAAGGGAGTGAGAGACTATGGCTACACCTTC
TRBV10-3,once,NA,TRBJ2-7,CAIGGINEQYF,TGTGCCATCGGGGGAATCAACGAGCAGTACTTC
TRBV4-2,NA,TRBD2,TRBJ2-3,CASSRDPSGGAVNTQYF,TGTGCCAGCAGCCGCGACCCGAGCGGGGGGGCCGTAAATACGCAGTATTTT
TRBV27,NA,TRBD1,TRBJ1-1,CASSLFFRGGLNTEAFF,TGTGCCAGCAGTTTATTTTTCAGGGGGGGATTGAACACTGAAGCTTTCTTT
TRBV29-1,NA,TRBD2,TRBJ2-3,CSVDGRGWGTDTQYF,TGCAGCGTTGACGGGAGGGGCTGGGGCACAGATACGCAGTATTTT
TRBV10-2,NA,NA,TRBJ2-7,CASMGTQYEQYF,TGCGCCAGCATGGGGACCCAATACGAGCAGTACTTC
TRBV18,NA,NA,TRBJ1-6,CASSPIDLGPGGPLHF,TGTGCCAGCTCACCTATCGACCTGGGACCTGGGGGACCCCTCCACTTT
TRBV11-2,once,TRBD1,TRBJ1-1,CASSLRTGGTGNTEAFF,TGTGCCAGCAGCCTCAGGACAGGGGGCACTGGGAACACTGAAGCTTTCTTT
TRBV5-6,NA,TRBD2,TRBJ2-1,CASSLTSGPYNEQFF,TGTGCCAGCAGCTTGACTAGCGGGCCGTACAATGAGCAGTTCTTC
TRBV5-1,NA,NA,TRBJ1-1,CASIWGGSTEAFF,TGCGCCAGCATTTGGGGGGGAAGCACTGAAGCTTTCTTT
TRBV28,NA,NA,TRBJ1-5,CASSSAVPRGNQPQHF,TGTGCCAGCAGTTCCGCGGTGCCCCGGGGCAATCAGCCCCAGCATTTT
TRBV11-3,NA,NA,TRBJ1-3,CASSQGHSGNTIYF,TGTGCCAGCAGCCAGGGCCACTCTGGAAACACCATATATTTT
TRBV5-1,NA,TRBD2,TRBJ2-1,CASSPGLAGTFDEQFF,TGCGCCAGCAGCCCAGGACTAGCGGGAACGTTCGATGAGCAGTTCTTC
TRBV3-1/TRBV3-2,NA,NA,TRBJ1-1,CASSQNVGEAFF,TGTGCCAGCAGCCAAAACGTAGGTGAAGCTTTCTTT
TRBV5-1,many,NA,TRBJ1-1,CASSTGRGTEAFF,TGCGCCAGCAGCACCGGACGGGGGACTGAAGCTTTCTTT
TRBV3-1/TRBV3-2,NA,NA,TRBJ1-5,CASSQVGDQPQHF,TGTGCCAGCAGCCAAGTAGGGGACCAGCCCCAGCATTTT
TRBV11-2,NA,NA,TRBJ1-5,CASSLAQGGQPQHF,TGTGCCAGCAGCTTAGCCCAGGGTGGTCAGCCCCAGCATTTT
TRBV9,NA,TRBD2,TRBJ2-1,CASSPGSGLAGFYDNEQFF,TGTGCCAGCAGCCCCGGTAGTGGACTAGCGGGGTTTTATGACAATGAGCAGTTCTTC
TRBV6-5,NA,TRBD1,TRBJ1-2,CASSYRGQGTYGYTF,TGTGCCAGCAGTTACAGGGGACAGGGTACCTATGGCTACACCTTC
TRBV18,NA,NA,TRBJ2-2,CASSPFGRVDGELFF,TGTGCCAGCTCACCATTCGGCAGGGTGGACGGGGAGCTGTTTTTT
TRBV27,few,NA,TRBJ2-4,CASSFPDRNIQYF,TGTGCCAGCTCCTTCCCAGACAGGAACATTCAGTACTTC
TRBV3-1/TRBV3-2,NA,NA,TRBJ2-7,CASSRNYEQYF,TGTGCCAGCAGCCGCAACTACGAGCAGTACTTC
TRBV11-3,NA,TRBD2,TRBJ2-2,CASKAGGATGELFF,TGTGCCAGCAAAGCGGGAGGGGCCACCGGGGAGCTGTTTTTT
TRBV19,NA,NA,TRBJ1-2,CASSRQGGRANYGYTF,TGTGCCAGTAGTAGGCAGGGAGGACGAGCTAACTATGGCTACACCTTC
TRBV4-2,NA,NA,TRBJ2-3,CASSQAGLDTQYF,TGTGCCAGCAGCCAAGCTGGGCTAGATACGCAGTATTTT
TRBV3-1/TRBV3-2,NA,NA,TRBJ2-1,CASSQDTLPRGQFF,TGTGCCAGCAGCCAAGATACACTCCCAAGGGGGCAGTTCTTC
TRBV5-1,NA,NA,TRBJ2-3,CASSLAADTQYF,TGCGCCAGCAGCTTGGCTGCAGATACGCAGTATTTT
TRBV28,NA,TRBD2,TRBJ2-7,CASSGGGYEQYF,TGTGCCAGCAGTGGCGGGGGATACGAGCAGTACTTC
TRBV27,NA,TRBD1,TRBJ2-6,CASSPNRGRSGANVLTF,TGTGCCAGCAGCCCAAACAGGGGGCGCAGTGGGGCCAACGTCCTGACTTTC
TRBV2,NA,NA,TRBJ2-2,CASSYHTGELFF,TGTGCCAGCAGTTACCACACCGGGGAGCTGTTTTTT
TRBV10-3,NA,NA,TRBJ1-1,CAISGGGPPLGTEAFF,TGTGCCATCAGTGGGGGGGGGCCACCATTGGGTACTGAAGCTTTCTTT
TRBV7-9,NA,NA,TRBJ1-3,CASSSTAGNTIYF,TGTGCCAGCAGCTCGACAGCGGGAAACACCATATATTTT
TRBV4-1,NA,NA,TRBJ1-2,CASRPGTVANYGYTF,TGCGCCAGCAGGCCCGGGACGGTGGCTAACTATGGCTACACCTTC
TRBV1,NA,NA,TRBJ2-7,CTSPLRSYEQYF,TGCACCAGCCCCCTTCGCTCCTACGAGCAGTACTTC
TRBV24-1,once,NA,TRBJ2-3,CATSAGPRTDTQYF,TGTGCCACCAGTGCAGGGCCCCGCACAGATACGCAGTATTTT
TRBV5-5,NA,NA,TRBJ1-3,CASSPLWIRAGNTIYF,TGTGCCAGCAGCCCGTTGTGGATTAGGGCTGGAAACACCATATATTTT
TRBV6-5,NA,NA,TRBJ1-2,CASSWTGVGWGYTF,TGTGCCAGCAGTTGGACCGGGGTAGGGTGGGGCTACACCTTC
TRBV19,once,NA,TRBJ2-7,CATKSASSVHEQYF,TGTGCCACCAAATCCGCCAGTTCCGTCCACGAGCAGTACTTC
TRBV27,NA,TRBD1,TRBJ2-2,CASSSRQGFTGELFF,TGTGCCAGCAGTTCCCGACAGGGATTCACCGGGGAGCTGTTTTTT
TRBV12-3/TRBV12-4,NA,NA,TRBJ2-5,CASRGGAQETQYF,TGTGCCAGCAGGGGGGGGGCTCAAGAGACCCAGTACTTC
TRBV6-1,NA,NA,TRBJ1-1,CASSEALGGMNTEAFF,TGTGCCAGCAGTGAAGCGCTTGGGGGAATGAACACTGAAGCTTTCTTT
TRBV3-1/TRBV3-2,NA,NA,TRBJ1-1,CASSQDGGRNTEAFF,TGTGCCAGCAGCCAGGATGGGGGTAGGAACACTGAAGCTTTCTTT